Listed below are T cell receptor beta chains from one sample, sequenced in a study of blood T cell repertoires in COVID-19. The data were produced by immunoSEQ multiplex PCR, yet TCRdb's version contains in-frame clones alone and is incomplete. The repertoire holds roughly 400,000 clones, with more than 70% as singletons. The sequenced material came from PBMCs or T cells enriched from blood (not recorded which). These receptors were obtained from a woman between 18 and 29 years old who had been exposed to COVID-19. Each CDR3 is given with its conserved first and last residue. D genes are given only for firm matches. Not all rows give a size; the values are once, few, many and, for expanded clones, a class.

size | J | D | V | CDR3 | DNA
- | TRBJ1-5 | - | TRBV28 | CASRQGPPNQPQHF | TGTGCCAGCAGGCAGGGGCCCCCCAATCAGCCCCAGCATTTT
once | TRBJ2-7 | - | TRBV25-1 | CASDNRKTSSYEQYF | TGTGCCAGCGACAACAGGAAGACGAGCTCCTACGAGCAGTACTTC
- | TRBJ2-1 | TRBD2 | TRBV7-2 | CASSSGTSPNNEQFF | TGTGCCAGCAGCTCCGGGACTAGTCCCAACAATGAGCAGTTCTTC
- | TRBJ1-5 | TRBD1 | TRBV2 | CASRENRGGNQPQHF | TGTGCCAGCAGAGAAAACAGGGGCGGCAATCAGCCCCAGCATTTT
- | TRBJ2-2 | TRBD2 | TRBV27 | CASRPLGTSSGAGELFF | TGTGCCAGCAGACCTCTCGGGACTAGCAGTGGGGCCGGGGAGCTGTTTTTT
- | TRBJ1-1 | TRBD1 | TRBV29-1 | CSVLRQGIEAFF | TGCAGCGTCCTCAGACAGGGAATCGAAGCTTTCTTT
once | TRBJ2-5 | TRBD2 | TRBV5-1 | CASSLMLAGDVQETQYF | TGCGCCAGCAGCTTGATGCTAGCGGGGGACGTCCAAGAGACCCAGTACTTC
once | TRBJ1-2 | - | TRBV24-1 | CATSDTWDTENYGYTF | TGTGCCACCAGTGACACTTGGGACACAGAAAACTATGGCTACACCTTC
- | TRBJ2-7 | TRBD2 | TRBV3-1/TRBV3-2 | CASSNQRGVLNEQYF | TGTGCCAGCAGCAACCAACGGGGGGTGTTAAACGAGCAGTACTTC
once | TRBJ2-5 | - | TRBV5-1 | CASSLQETQYF | TGCGCCAGCAGCTTGCAGGAGACCCAGTACTTC
- | TRBJ1-2 | TRBD1 | TRBV2 | CASSRIGTGYGYTF | TGTGCCAGCAGTCGAATCGGGACAGGCTATGGCTACACCTTC
- | TRBJ2-7 | TRBD1 | TRBV6-5 | CASSPDRLEQYF | TGTGCCAGCAGTCCGGACAGGTTAGAGCAGTACTTC
- | TRBJ1-6 | - | TRBV28 | CATDPSAYNSPLHF | TGTGCCACCGACCCTAGCGCCTATAATTCACCCCTCCACTTT
- | TRBJ2-1 | TRBD2 | TRBV10-3 | CAISQGEREVGNEQFF | TGTGCCATCAGCCAGGGTGAACGGGAGGTGGGCAATGAGCAGTTCTTC
- | TRBJ2-5 | - | TRBV7-9 | CASSLAGLQGQETQYF | TGTGCCAGCAGCTTAGCGGGGCTCCAGGGCCAAGAGACCCAGTACTTC
- | TRBJ1-5 | - | TRBV5-1 | CASAQSTNQPQHF | TGCGCCAGCGCCCAGTCAACCAATCAGCCCCAGCATTTT
- | TRBJ1-2 | - | TRBV28 | CASSLSDYGYTF | TGTGCCAGCAGTTTGTCTGACTATGGCTACACCTTC
- | TRBJ1-2 | - | TRBV30 | CAGRLGLNYGYTF | TGTGCCGGTAGACTGGGGCTCAACTATGGCTACACCTTC
once | TRBJ2-1 | TRBD2 | TRBV5-5 | CASSFLAGAWDEQFF | TGTGCCAGCAGCTTCCTAGCGGGAGCGTGGGATGAGCAGTTCTTC
- | TRBJ2-3 | TRBD2 | TRBV6-1 | CASSAYGSRGLAPADTQYF | TGTGCCAGCAGTGCTTATGGATCAAGGGGACTAGCTCCCGCAGATACGCAGTATTTT
- | TRBJ2-7 | TRBD1 | TRBV28 | CASSPPGQVEQYF | TGTGCCAGCAGTCCCCCCGGACAGGTAGAGCAGTACTTC
- | TRBJ2-1 | - | TRBV28 | CASSFRVPRDNEQFF | TGTGCCAGCAGTTTTAGGGTGCCGAGGGACAATGAGCAGTTCTTC
- | TRBJ2-7 | - | TRBV28 | CASSSQGPPYEQYF | TGTGCCAGCAGTTCGCAGGGGCCTCCTTACGAGCAGTACTTC
- | TRBJ1-2 | TRBD1 | TRBV5-8 | CASSLAGTAYGYTF | TGTGCCAGCAGCTTGGCCGGGACAGCTTATGGCTACACCTTC
once | TRBJ2-5 | TRBD1 | TRBV15 | CATSRDLYRGLKTQYF | TGTGCCACCAGCAGAGATCTGTACAGGGGGCTGAAGACCCAGTACTTC
once | TRBJ2-7 | TRBD2 | TRBV27 | CASSLVRLAGMEQYF | TGTGCCAGCAGTTTGGTGAGACTAGCGGGAATGGAGCAGTACTTC
- | TRBJ2-7 | TRBD2 | TRBV28 | CASSRTSRQIYYEQYF | TGTGCCAGCAGTAGGACTAGCCGCCAAATTTACTACGAGCAGTACTTC
few | TRBJ1-2 | - | TRBV19 | CASSIAGDYGYTF | TGTGCCAGTAGTATAGCTGGAGACTATGGCTACACCTTC